This entry concerns a single T cell receptor beta chain. Libraries were prepared by immunoSEQ multiplex PCR; TCRdb keeps only in-frame clonotypes and omits some of them. Found here are around 130,000 clones, roughly 95% of them singletons; the top ten hold over 0.35%. The sample belongs to a study of T cell changes during pregnancy in multiple sclerosis. Trimming removed 2 bases from V and 4 bases from J; junction bases left unmatched: 4. This CDR3 comprises 13 residues. CDR1 and CDR2 (germline): GTSNPN, SVGIG (reference sequence). This clonotype was obtained from a female donor with multiple sclerosis, enrolled in a pregnancy study. Sequenced material: peripheral blood, taken after pregnancy. The genes are TRBV30 and TRBJ2-7, with 8 nucleotides matching TRBD2. The CDR3 DNA reads as TGTGCCTGGAGTAGCGGGAGTTCGTACGAGCAGTACTTC. It codes for CAWSSGSSYEQYF. Looking up the rest from reference TRBV30 and TRBJ2-7 gives the full variable domain: SQTIHQWPATLVQPVGSPLSLECTVEGTSNPNLYWYRQAAGRGLQLLFYSVGIGQISSEVPQNLSASRPQDRQFILSSKKLLLSDSGFYLCAWSSGSSYEQYFGPGTRLTVT.